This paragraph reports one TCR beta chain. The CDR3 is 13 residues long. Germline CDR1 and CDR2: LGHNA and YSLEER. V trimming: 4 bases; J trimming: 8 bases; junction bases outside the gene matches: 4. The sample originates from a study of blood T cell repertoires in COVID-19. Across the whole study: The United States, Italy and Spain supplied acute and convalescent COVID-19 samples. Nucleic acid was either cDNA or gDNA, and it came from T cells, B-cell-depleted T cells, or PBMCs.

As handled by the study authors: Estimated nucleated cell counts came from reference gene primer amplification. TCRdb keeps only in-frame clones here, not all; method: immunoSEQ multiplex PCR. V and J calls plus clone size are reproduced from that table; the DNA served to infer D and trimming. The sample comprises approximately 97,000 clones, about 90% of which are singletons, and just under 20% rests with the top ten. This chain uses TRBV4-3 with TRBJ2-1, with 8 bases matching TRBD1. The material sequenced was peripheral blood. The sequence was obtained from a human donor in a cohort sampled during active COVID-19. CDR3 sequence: CASSLYRGDEQFF. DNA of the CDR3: TGCGCCAGCAGCCTATACAGGGGGGATGAGCAGTTCTTC.